These 11 T cell receptor beta chains were all obtained from the same sample, sequenced in a study of regulatory T cells in long-lasting Graves disease. According to the study, TCR beta libraries were built with iRepertoire HTBI primers and CDR3-region Arm-PCR. MiXCR, run by TCRdb on the multiplex PCR reads, gives a single entry per CDR3 protein. The data contain approximately 400,000 distinct CDR3 sequences, less than 30% of them seen just once; the ten biggest clones take up approximately 28%. The time point denotes: persistent/refractory GD, antithyroid drugs over 5 years with positive TRAb. Preparation of the TCR library used RNA extracted from PBMCs. The specimen comprised peripheral blood mononuclear cells (PBMCs), sampled when the disease was refractory, from a patient treated with antithyroid drugs. These receptors were collected from a woman aged 40 to 50 with Graves disease.

This clonotype was recorded many times. V is TRBV11-2 and J is TRBJ1-5; D unclear. CDR3 length: 15 amino acids. The germline V gene encodes CDR1 SGHAT and CDR2 FQNNGV. V was clipped by 2 bases and J by 2 bases, with 10 bases between them. Here the CDR3 reads CASSLKGQGNQPQHF. DNA for the CDR3: TGTGCCAGCAGCTTAAAGGGCCAGGGCAATCAGCCCCAGCATTTT.

As concerns this clonotype: A junction end diverges from the germline sequence, so it may reflect a read error. This CDR3 reads CGVRDRGINTEAFF. The DNA for the CDR3 is TGCGGCGTGCGTGACAGGGGGATTAACACTGAAGCTTTCTTT. The chain employs TRBV29-1 and TRBJ1-1; 9 positions match TRBD1. The CDR3 is made up of 14 amino acids. The V gene's germline CDR1 is SQVTM and CDR2 ANQGSEA.

The sample holds a few counts of this clonotype. The chain carries TRBV19 and TRBJ1-1; D unresolved. The germline V gene has CDR1 LNHDA and CDR2 SQIVND (reference sequence). Trimming cost V 6 bases and J 1 base, with 9 bases left between them. The length of the CDR3 is 13 residues. Here the CDR3 DNA reads TGTGCCAGTAGAATTGAAGCGAACACTGAAGCTTTCTTT. It translates to CASRIEANTEAFF.

This chain uses TRBV6-1 with TRBJ2-1; possible D gene TRBD2, 7 bases. Germline V gene lookup returns CDR1 MNHNS and CDR2 SASEGT. This CDR3 region has 16 residues. Trimming took off 7 bases at V and 0 bases at J, with 16 bases between the two ends. CDR3 sequence reads: CASTLAGASSYNEQFF. As DNA, the CDR3 is TGTGCCAGCACCCTGGCGGGGGCTAGCTCCTACAATGAGCAGTTCTTC.

This clonotype has ten or more counts. The genes are TRBV7-9 and TRBJ2-7, with D perhaps TRBD1 (6 bases). The CDR3 is 11 amino acids. V was trimmed by 11 bases and J by 1 base, leaving 9 bases between them. The germline gives CDR1 SEHNR, CDR2 FQNEAQ (reference sequence). Here the CDR3 DNA reads TGTGCCTCAGGGGCGTCCTACGAGCAGTACTTC. Its translation is CASGASYEQYF.

The chain is built from TRBV19 and TRBJ1-6; no firm D call. The CDR3 runs to 16 residues. Germline V gene data show CDR1 as LNHDA and CDR2 as SQIVND (reference sequence). The V end lost 7 bases, the J end lost 0 bases, and 13 bases lay between the germline ends. The CDR3 reads CASKTTSGSYNSPLHF. In DNA form, the CDR3 reads TGTGCCAGTAAAACGACTTCGGGCTCCTATAATTCACCCCTCCACTTT.

V and J are TRBV6-5 and TRBJ1-4; possible D gene TRBD1, 6 bases. The V gene's germline CDR1 is MNHEY and CDR2 SVGAGI. V lost 0 bases, J lost 12 bases, and 17 bases lay in between. The CDR3 totals 15 residues. CDR3: CASSYSSGPRGQLFF. CDR3 nucleotide sequence: TGTGCCAGCAGTTACTCCTCCGGGCCGCGGGGGCAACTGTTTTTT.

This clonotype was detected many times. The chain employs TRBV28 and TRBJ1-1; D is perhaps TRBD1 (5 bases). There are 15 residues in the CDR3. Trimming left V 5 bases short and J 5 bases short, with 18 bases between. Germline-derived CDR1 and CDR2 are MDHEN and SYDVKM. The CDR3 DNA reads as TGTGCCAGCAGTCCCGACCTGGACACCGAGACTGAAGCTTTCTTT. Translated: CASSPDLDTETEAFF.

This clonotype has a count of ten or more. This chain joins TRBV28 and TRBJ1-6; no clear D gene. In germline, CDR1 is MDHEN, CDR2 SYDVKM. This CDR3 has 14 residues. Trimming stripped 3 bases from V and 6 bases from J, with 9 bases between. CDR3 residues: CASSLFPGNSPLHF. The CDR3 DNA follows: TGTGCCAGCAGTTTGTTCCCGGGTAATTCACCCCTCCACTTT.

The chain recombines TRBV28 with TRBJ2-3; D ambiguous. CDR1 is MDHEN and CDR2 is SYDVKM in the germline V gene. V was shortened by 6 bases and J by 3 bases, with 19 bases between the two germline ends. The CDR3 is 16 amino acids. In DNA form, the CDR3 reads TGTGCCAGCAGACCCCGAACACCATTGGGGACAGATACGCAGTATTTT. This translates into CASRPRTPLGTDTQYF.

The table lists this clonotype with a few counts. The chain recombines TRBV9 with TRBJ2-2; D may be TRBD1 (6 bases). There are 16 residues in the CDR3. CDR1 SGDLS and CDR2 YYNGEE come from the germline V gene. Trimming pared 2 bases from V and 3 bases from J, leaving 14 bases between. CDR3 amino acids: CASSVSGARDTGELFF. The CDR3 nucleotides read TGTGCCAGCAGCGTTTCAGGGGCGCGGGACACCGGGGAGCTGTTTTTT. The full variable domain, its missing parts supplied by reference TRBV9 and TRBJ2-2, is DSGVTQTPKHLITATGQRVTLRCSPRSGDLSVYWYQQSLDQGLQFLIQYYNGEERAKGNILERFSAQQFPDLHSELNLSSLELGDSALYFCASSVSGARDTGELFFGEGSRLTVL.